This T cell receptor (beta chain) was identified during a study of cytomegalovirus exposure and HLA in healthy donors. Study-wide results and caveats: In a later analysis, compared with equally common non-associated chains, HLA-associated beta chains were more expanded.

PCR was performed using 60 Vbeta and 13 Jbeta primers. The protocol was immunoSEQ multiplex PCR, while the TCRdb copy is restricted to in-frame clones and leaves out a portion. Altogether about 160,000 clones are present, roughly 82% being singletons, with the ten largest covering 9.5% to 12%. Of note for this clone: What it recognizes is unknown.

The sequencing sample was made of PBMCs. This TCR came from a man between 45 and 60 years old in good health and CMV-seropositive.

Written as DNA, the CDR3 is TGCGCCAGCAGTCTACAAGGGGGTTTGAGATCCCTCCACTTT. It is translated as CASSLQGGLRSLHF. V usage is TRBV5-1 and J usage is TRBJ1-6; the D gene is possibly TRBD1 (6 bases). Trimming took off 5 bases at V and 14 bases at J, with 20 bases between the two ends. Germline V CDR1 and CDR2: SGHRS, YFSETQ. The CDR3 is 14 amino acids.